The 6 T cell receptor beta chains given below trace back to one sample, sequenced in a study of blood T cells in healthy people across ages. A second roughly 7 to 12 cycle PCR used barcoded and J-beta primers. TCRdb analysed the 5' RACE reads with MiXCR anew, one entry per CDR3 protein. The table includes 1.5 million to 2 million distinct CDR3 sequences, about two fifths detected once. Specimen: blood. The receptors originated from a human donor in good health.

The rearrangement joins TRBV4-2 to TRBJ2-1, with TRBD2 identical over 9 bases. From germline, CDR1 is LGHNA and CDR2 YNFKEQ. The CDR3 sequence is 17 residues long. Losses at the gene ends were 2 bases for V and 8 bases for J; bases not matched to a gene: 13. The CDR3 loop is CASSQSITSGPGDEQFF. CDR3 nucleotides: TGTGCCAGCAGCCAATCTATCACTAGCGGGCCGGGGGATGAGCAGTTCTTC.

V and J are TRBV20-1 and TRBJ1-5; D is perhaps TRBD1 (5 bases). The CDR3 has 13 residues. Germline assignment: CDR1 DFQATT and CDR2 SNEGSKA (reference sequence). V was pared by 3 bases and J by 6 bases, with 12 bases between. The CDR3 sequence: CSASGGDGQPQHF. CDR3 coding DNA: TGCAGTGCTAGTGGAGGGGATGGTCAGCCCCAGCATTTT.

V is TRBV7-6 and J is TRBJ2-5; no definite D call. The CDR3 is made up of 13 amino acids. Germline V gene lookup returns CDR1 SGHVS and CDR2 FNYEAQ. Deletions cut 3 bases from V and 5 bases from J, with 10 bases between. As DNA, the CDR3 is TGTGCCAGCAGCTTTTCGCTGGAGGAGACCCAGTACTTC. As protein: CASSFSLEETQYF.

The J gene is TRBJ2-3, the V gene TRBV11-3, with 11 bases aligning to TRBD2. Germline V gives CDR1 SGHNT, CDR2 YENEEA. CDR3 length: 16 residues. With V trimmed by 4 bases and J by 5 bases, 8 bases remained unmatched. This CDR3 is CASSYTSGGLGDTQYF. CDR3 coding DNA: TGTGCCAGCAGCTATACTAGCGGGGGCCTTGGAGATACGCAGTATTTT. Full variable domain (rest looked up from reference TRBV11-3 and TRBJ2-3): EAGVVQSPRYKIIEKKQPVAFWCNPISGHNTLYWYLQNLGQGPELLIRYENEEAVDDSQLPKDRFSAERLKGVDSTLKIQPAELGDSAVYLCASSYTSGGLGDTQYFGPGTRLTVL.

The chain combines TRBV9 with TRBJ2-1, with a tentative D call TRBD1 (6 bases). The CDR3 runs 16 residues. V lost 7 bases, J lost 3 bases, and 20 bases lay in between. Germline values: CDR1 SGDLS, CDR2 YYNGEE. The CDR3 protein is CASRNSGAGDYNEQFF. CDR3 sequence (DNA): TGTGCCAGCCGAAACTCAGGGGCTGGGGACTACAATGAGCAGTTCTTC.

V gene TRBV5-1 combines with J gene TRBJ2-3; either TRBD1 or TRBD2 may fit D (5 bases each). Trimming left V 4 bases short and J 6 bases short, with 18 bases between. CDR1 SGHRS and CDR2 YFSETQ come from the germline V gene. The CDR3 sequence is 15 residues long. The CDR3 nucleotides read TGCGCCAGCAGCCAACAGGTGGGGACCGGGGATACGCAGTATTTT. It is translated as CASSQQVGTGDTQYF.